Listed below are T cell receptor beta chains from one sample, sequenced in a study of blood T cell repertoires in COVID-19. Repertoires were generated with immunoSEQ multiplex PCR, while TCRdb's copy carries only in-frame clones and drops some. The sample lists approximately 300,000 clones, roughly nine tenths occurring once. The sample taken for sequencing was peripheral blood. These receptors were taken from a woman in her twenties or thirties with COVID-19, enrolled during active disease. Both conserved end residues are trimmed from each CDR3. Each record gives: V gene, clone size, J gene, CDR3 protein. Clone size appears in some rows only: once, few, many, or a class for an expanded clone.

TRBV7-9	.	TRBJ2-1	ASSLTGARGPRLGDEQF
TRBV4-1	.	TRBJ1-1	ASSQDQVLNTEAF
TRBV9	.	TRBJ2-1	ASSTRGRGGLNEQF
TRBV6-1	.	TRBJ1-5	ASSEADIVPRPQH
TRBV7-2	.	TRBJ2-3	ASSLRGLAITDTQY
TRBV7-8	.	TRBJ1-6	ASSSQGSSYNSPLH
TRBV18	.	TRBJ1-1	ASSRGQGSSEAF
TRBV7-6	.	TRBJ1-5	ASSWGDSHSNQPQH
TRBV19	.	TRBJ1-2	ASSPSRSRYGYT
TRBV2	.	TRBJ2-5	ASSRLAVETQY
TRBV4-1	.	TRBJ1-6	ASSQGQGGSPLH
TRBV5-1	once	TRBJ1-1	ASSGATGTTEAF
TRBV21-1	.	TRBJ1-1	ASSKAGDSEAF
TRBV12-3/TRBV12-4	once	TRBJ1-2	ASRGDSYGYT
TRBV30	.	TRBJ1-2	AWRRVEGYT
TRBV4-3	.	TRBJ2-5	ASSQDWTSGGAGETQY
TRBV30	.	TRBJ1-6	AWNVGTAGLSPLH
TRBV7-3	.	TRBJ2-3	ASSLIGGDRTDTQY
TRBV18	.	TRBJ2-3	ASSPITSGGTDTQY
TRBV7-9	.	TRBJ2-5	ASSPGVAGGQETQY
TRBV3-1/TRBV3-2	.	TRBJ1-1	ASSQLAGAPGGEAF
TRBV3-1/TRBV3-2	.	TRBJ1-3	ASSQGGPGNTIY
TRBV29-1	.	TRBJ2-3	SVEDQGLVYGGADTQY
TRBV28	.	TRBJ1-1	ASSLSGGRTEAF
TRBV18	.	TRBJ1-5	ASSPEVDQPQH
TRBV5-1	.	TRBJ2-7	ASSVGGQTYYEQY
TRBV19	.	TRBJ2-2	ASRTSGGAHTGELF
TRBV7-2	.	TRBJ2-3	ASSLHNREGDTQY
TRBV24-1	.	TRBJ2-2	ATSDRDRVGTGELF
TRBV7-2	few	TRBJ1-5	ASSLFSNQPQH
TRBV11-2	once	TRBJ2-2	ASRGLAGFTGELF
TRBV3-1/TRBV3-2	.	TRBJ2-7	ASSQLRGGYEQY
TRBV19	.	TRBJ1-5	ASSRTGGGYSNQPQH
TRBV28	once	TRBJ2-1	ASHRDREIQQF
TRBV3-1/TRBV3-2	.	TRBJ2-2	ASSLYRDRGRTGELF
TRBV27	.	TRBJ2-4	ASSLGPSPHIQY
TRBV6-5	.	TRBJ2-7	ASSWGNQEQY
TRBV7-8	.	TRBJ1-2	ASSFTTQGRGGYT
TRBV6-5	.	TRBJ2-7	ASSYGGQGEYEQY
TRBV18	.	TRBJ2-3	ASSPPTGIGTDTQY
TRBV5-1	.	TRBJ1-6	ASSRTRQGAFSPLH
TRBV18	.	TRBJ1-4	ASSQAEGINEKLF
TRBV10-3	.	TRBJ1-1	AIKEALGTEAF
TRBV3-1/TRBV3-2	.	TRBJ1-5	ASSQGQGQPQH
TRBV7-9	once	TRBJ1-6	ASSFAANSPLH
TRBV11-2	.	TRBJ1-1	ASRPTGATEAF
TRBV30	once	TRBJ2-5	AWSVWASGQETQY
TRBV13	.	TRBJ2-3	ASSRKIGGGDTQY
TRBV7-6	.	TRBJ1-6	ASSLAAGGSYNSPLH
TRBV6-5	.	TRBJ1-2	ASSFAGPNYGYT
TRBV2	.	TRBJ1-2	ASSATSYGYT
TRBV2	.	TRBJ2-3	ASSEYGGGGDTQY
TRBV11-2	.	TRBJ1-1	ASSLRFGVTEAF
TRBV7-7	.	TRBJ2-3	ASSQGLAASTDTQY